The sequence of this T cell receptor beta chain was determined in a study of graft-versus-host responses after intestinal transplantation (dated by TCRdb to the early 2020s). As for the study more broadly: The transplants that recipients got were multivisceral, liver-intestinal, or isolated intestinal. Every recipient was given anti-thymocyte globulin induction, then maintenance tacrolimus and steroids for about three years. Bulk TCR-beta CDR3 sequencing was used to track graft-versus-host and host-versus-graft alloreactive T cell clones in the graft, circulation and bone marrow after intestinal transplantation. Alloreactive clones were identified by sequencing pre-transplant mixed lymphocyte reaction products and comparing them with unstimulated pre-transplant donor and recipient T cells. A cohort of about two dozen intestinal transplant recipients, including one retransplant, was enrolled, and a few patients lacking pretransplant specimens were excluded. A peak of at least 4% donor T cells among recipient peripheral blood mononuclear cells was the definition used for donor T cell macrochimerism. Instead of going to the commercial service, samples from a few later patients were sequenced in-house on an Illumina MiSeq and processed with MiXCR. Findings and caveats that apply to the study as a whole: GvH clones turned up in recipient bone marrow, with some appearing earlier in ileal mucosa or blood, a pattern consistent with an intestinal mucosal origin. High GvH to HvG T cell clonal ratios were observed in the allografts of patients with donor T cell macrochimerism. Peak levels of circulating GvH clones were associated with declines in HvG clones early after transplant. Conclusions were limited by the relatively low number and heterogeneity of intestinal transplant patients.

Blood samples were collected up to 4 times in the first month after transplant and then at least monthly when available. Library preparation used the immunoSEQ multiplex PCR assay. For most patients, genomic DNA was subjected to high-throughput TCR-beta CDR3 sequencing by Adaptive Biotechnologies. Processing in the source paper ran as follows. Adaptive's ImmunoSEQ software supplied the TCR sequencing data for 18 patients, while MiXCR and VDJtools were used to process a few other patients. Because the origin of CDR3 nucleotide sequences shared between donor and recipient could not be assigned, those sequences were removed. To be classed as alloreactive, a clone needed at least 2-fold expansion over unstimulated cells and a minimum CFSE-low frequency of 0.002% (template counts) or 0.001% (read counts). Mappable clones were those detected in sequenced pre-transplant spleen, lymph node, or MLR CFSE-low populations of the donor or recipient. Cumulative frequency of alloreactive clones was calculated as a percentage of all sequences weighted by copy number. TCRdb provides this immuneACCESS table in a form limited to in-frame rearrangements. Some clones are lacking; in checked studies, under half of them reflect an unresolved V gene, and why the rest are absent is not known. V and J calls and clone size are as listed in that table; D and trimming were resolved from the DNA. The sample records more than 55,000 clones, approximately 90% of which are singletons. The ten largest make up 1.6% of the sample.

Note on this clone: The target of this receptor is not known. The sample holds no much larger clone one base away, and base qualities are not on file.

The germline V gene provides CDR1 MNHEY and CDR2 SVGAGI. Counted from cysteine to phenylalanine, this CDR3 has 14 amino acids. The DNA shown is the 42-base CDR3, in frame from base 1. V is pared back by 6 bases and J by 8 bases, with 16 bases lying between the germline termini. Material: PBMCs, obtained 26 days after transplant. This clonotype was sampled from a human patient who received an intestinal transplant, so some T cells may come from the graft donor. In this chain, TRBV6-5 is recombined with TRBJ1-4; there is no confident call for the D gene. The CDR3 sequence is CASSPGRGSEKLFF. At the DNA level, the sequence is TGTGCCAGCAGCCCAGGTCGTGGGAGCGAAAAACTGTTTTTT.